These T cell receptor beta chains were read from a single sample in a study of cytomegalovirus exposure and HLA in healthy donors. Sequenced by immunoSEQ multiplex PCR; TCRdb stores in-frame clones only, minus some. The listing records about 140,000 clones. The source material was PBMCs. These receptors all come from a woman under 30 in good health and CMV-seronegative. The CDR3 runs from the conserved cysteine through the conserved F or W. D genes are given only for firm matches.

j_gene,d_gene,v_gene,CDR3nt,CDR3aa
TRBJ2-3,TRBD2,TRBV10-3,TGTGCCATCAGGGCGGGGCCGGGGGAGGGCGAGTATTTT,CAIRAGPGEGEYF
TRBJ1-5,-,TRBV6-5,TGTGCCAGCAGTTACTCGAGATTTGGGCCCCAGCATTTT,CASSYSRFGPQHF
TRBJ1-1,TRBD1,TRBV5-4,TGTGCCAGCAGCAGAGCAGGGGGCGCGAACGCTGAAGCTTTCTTT,CASSRAGGANAEAFF
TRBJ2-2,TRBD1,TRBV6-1,TGTGCCAGCACCTCCGGGACAGGTAACACCGGGGAGCTGTTTTTT,CASTSGTGNTGELFF
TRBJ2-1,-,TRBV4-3,TGCGCCAGCAGCCCCGGGCCTTGGAGGGCAGGGGGTTACAATGAGCAGTTCTTC,CASSPGPWRAGGYNEQFF
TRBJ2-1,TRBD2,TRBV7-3,TGTGCCAGCAGGGTCGGACTAGCGGGAGGCGGTGAGCAGTTCTTC,CASRVGLAGGGEQFF
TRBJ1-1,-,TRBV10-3,TGTGCCATCAGCAAGACAGCTATGAACACTGAAGCTTTCTTT,CAISKTAMNTEAFF
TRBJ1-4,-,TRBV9,TGTGCCAGCAGCGTAGAGGGGCAAGGTGAAAAACTGTTTTTT,CASSVEGQGEKLFF
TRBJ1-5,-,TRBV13,TGTGCCAGCAGCATGAGACAGAGCAATCAGCCCCAGCATTTT,CASSMRQSNQPQHF
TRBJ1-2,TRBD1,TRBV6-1,TGTGCCAGCAGTGAAGAAGGGACAGGGGCGTCGACCAACTATGGCTACACCTTC,CASSEEGTGASTNYGYTF
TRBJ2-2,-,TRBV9,TGTGCCAGCAGCGTACCCACCCTCAGCCCAAGGCAGGAGAACACCGGGGAGCTGTTTTTT,CASSVPTLSPRQENTGELFF
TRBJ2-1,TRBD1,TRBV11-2,TGTGCCAGCAGTCGGACCGGGACAGATAACAATGAGCAGTTCTTC,CASSRTGTDNNEQFF
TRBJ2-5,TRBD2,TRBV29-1,TGCAGCGTTGGTCTGAGCGGGGGCCAAGAGACCCAGTACTTC,CSVGLSGGQETQYF
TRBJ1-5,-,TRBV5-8,TGTGCCAGCAGCTCCGGACTGAAGAGCAATCAGCCCCAGCATTTT,CASSSGLKSNQPQHF
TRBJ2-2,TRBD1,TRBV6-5,TGTGCCACCCGAAAGGGACAGGGTAAAACCGGGGAGCTGTTTTTT,CATRKGQGKTGELFF
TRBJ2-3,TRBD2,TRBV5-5,TGTGCCAGCAGCTTCCTAGCGGGAAGTGATACGCAGTATTTT,CASSFLAGSDTQYF
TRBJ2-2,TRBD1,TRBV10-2,TGCGCCAGCAGTCCCCCCGGGACAGGGAAAACCGGGGAGCTGTTTTTT,CASSPPGTGKTGELFF
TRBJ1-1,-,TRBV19,TGTGCCAGTAGCCCCCTTGCACCCGGGAACACTGAAGCTTTCTTT,CASSPLAPGNTEAFF
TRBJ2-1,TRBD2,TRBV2,TGTGCCAGCGCCAGTTCCGCGGGAGGGCTATCCTACAATGAGCAGTTCTTC,CASASSAGGLSYNEQFF
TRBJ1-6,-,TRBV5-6,TGTGCCAGCAGCCCTCGGACGCGGGAGTATTCACCCCTCCACTTT,CASSPRTREYSPLHF
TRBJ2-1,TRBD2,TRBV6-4,TGTGCCAGCAGCGAACTAGCGGGAGTTTATGAGCAGTTCTTC,CASSELAGVYEQFF
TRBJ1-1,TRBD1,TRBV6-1,TGTGCCAGCAGGGAGACAGGGGAGGCTGAAGCTTTCTTT,CASRETGEAEAFF
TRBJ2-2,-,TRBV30,TGTGCCTGGAGTGCCCCCTCGGGGTACGGGGAGCTGTTTTTT,CAWSAPSGYGELFF
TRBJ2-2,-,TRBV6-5,TGTGCCAGCAGTCTACAGGGAACCGGGGAGCTGTTTTTT,CASSLQGTGELFF
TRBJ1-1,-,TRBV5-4,TGTGCCAGCAGATTAGGGGGACGCACTGAAGCTTTCTTT,CASRLGGRTEAFF
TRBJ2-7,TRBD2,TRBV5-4,TGTGCCAGCAGCTTCGGGCGGGAGCACTCCTACGAGCAGTACTTC,CASSFGREHSYEQYF